What follows are 14 T cell receptor beta chains derived from one specimen sequenced in a study of technical replicates of blood from a few donors. Some clones are missing from TCRdb's copy, which holds only in-frame ones; the method was immunoSEQ multiplex PCR. The sample consists of about 80,000 clones, 95% to 97% of them appearing once. The sequenced sample consisted of T cells isolated from PBMCs. Receptors originate from a human donor in good health.

The chain is built from TRBV6-5 and TRBJ2-3, with a possible D match to TRBD2 (6 bases). The germline V and J ends were trimmed by 5 bases and 4 bases, with 10 bases remaining between them. The CDR3 has 13 residues. The germline gives CDR1 MNHEY, CDR2 SVGAGI. The CDR3 loop reads CASSAGTSDTQYF. The CDR3 nucleotides read TGTGCCAGCAGTGCCGGGACTTCAGATACGCAGTATTTT.

The chain combines TRBV6-4 with TRBJ1-2; no definite D call. Between the trimmed V and J ends, which lost 11 bases and 6 bases, there was a span of 10 bases. The CDR3 is 10 residues long. Germline assignment: CDR1 MRHNA and CDR2 SNTAGT. The CDR3 loop reads CAPEQNGYTF. CDR3 coding DNA: TGTGCCCCCGAACAAAATGGCTACACCTTC.

This chain joins TRBV11-2 and TRBJ2-3; 10 positions match TRBD2. The CDR3 has 16 amino acids. V shed 2 bases and J 1 base; nucleotides not matched to a gene: 3. Germline V gene lookup returns CDR1 SGHAT and CDR2 FQNNGV. The CDR3 is CASSLMGTSGTDTQYF. The CDR3 DNA follows: TGTGCCAGCAGCTTAATGGGGACTAGCGGCACAGATACGCAGTATTTT. Based on the CDR3 plus reference TRBV11-2 and TRBJ2-3, the full variable domain is EAGVAQSPRYKIIEKRQSVAFWCNPISGHATLYWYQQILGQGPKLLIQFQNNGVVDDSQLPKDRFSAERLKGVDSTLKIQPAKLEDSAVYLCASSLMGTSGTDTQYFGPGTRLTVL.

The J gene is TRBJ2-7, the V gene TRBV28, with TRBD1 identical over 7 bases. The ends lost 6 bases at V and 2 bases at J; junction bases unmatched: 4. This CDR3 has 13 residues. Germline loops: CDR1 MDHEN, CDR2 SYDVKM. The CDR3 loop is CASRVDRAYEQYF. The CDR3 nucleotides are TGTGCCAGCAGGGTAGACAGGGCCTACGAGCAGTACTTC.

CDR3 DNA: TGTGCCAGCAGCTTGAGGGGTGAGCAGTTCTTC. Translating gives CASSLRGEQFF. The chain employs TRBV5-8 and TRBJ2-1; TRBD1 might be the D (5 bases). Germline values: CDR1 SGHTS, CDR2 YDEGEE. CDR3 length equals 11 residues. V lost 1 base to trimming and J lost 9 bases, with 5 bases between them.

The gene calls are TRBV25-1 and TRBJ1-2, with 8 bases identical to TRBD1. The germline gives CDR1 MGHDK, CDR2 SYGVNS. Trimming at V came to 5 bases and at J to 5 bases, leaving 4 bases not matched to a gene. This CDR3 has 13 amino acids. CDR3 sequence: CASSPGGHYGYTF. CDR3 sequence (DNA): TGTGCCAGCAGTCCAGGGGGCCATTATGGCTACACCTTC.

The chain uses TRBV10-3 and TRBJ1-2; D might be TRBD1 (5 bases). The germline V gene has CDR1 ENHRY and CDR2 SYGVKD. V dropped 5 bases and J dropped 6 bases, with 19 bases sitting between them. The CDR3 spans 15 residues. For the CDR3, the DNA is TGTGCCATCAGTCCTAATCCGGGGACTTACGATGGCTACACCTTC. Amino acids: CAISPNPGTYDGYTF.

V usage is TRBV27 and J usage is TRBJ1-1; D is unclear. Trimming pared 8 bases from V and 11 bases from J, leaving 18 bases between. In germline, CDR1 is MNHEY, CDR2 SMNVEV (reference sequence). The CDR3 extends over 12 amino acids. The CDR3 DNA follows: TGTGCCAGCGCAAATGACGGGAGGGAGGCTTTCTTT. It encodes CASANDGREAFF.

The J gene is TRBJ2-1, the V gene TRBV11-2; maybe TRBD2 (6 bases). There are 14 residues in the CDR3. V lost 1 base, J lost 2 bases, and 6 bases lay in between. Germline V gene lookup returns CDR1 SGHAT and CDR2 FQNNGV. CDR3: CASSLAGAYNEQFF. The CDR3 bases are TGTGCCAGCAGCTTAGCGGGAGCCTACAATGAGCAGTTCTTC.

V is TRBV6-5 and J is TRBJ2-7; 7 bases match TRBD1. CDR1 and CDR2 from the germline V gene are MNHEY and SVGAGI. This CDR3 contains 15 residues. J was trimmed by 3 bases and V by 6 bases; bases with no gene match: 11. CDR3 sequence reads: CASRLRTGDDYEQYF. The CDR3 DNA sequence: TGTGCCAGCAGACTCCGGACAGGAGACGACTACGAGCAGTACTTC.

V and J are TRBV6-5 and TRBJ2-7; D might be TRBD2 (7 bases). Germline V gene sequence: CDR1 MNHEY, CDR2 SVGAGI. Trimming pared 7 bases from V and 4 bases from J, leaving 20 bases between. This CDR3 is 15 amino acids long. CDR3: CASITRQGRVYEQYF. The DNA for the CDR3 is TGTGCCAGCATCACCCGGCAGGGGAGGGTTTACGAGCAGTACTTC.

The chain combines TRBV2 with TRBJ1-1; D ambiguous. V lost 7 bases to trimming and J lost 0 bases, with 9 bases between them. CDR1 and CDR2 from the germline V gene are SNHLY and FYNNEI. The CDR3 contains 13 residues. The CDR3 DNA reads TGTGCCAGCAAGGTGGGCATGAACACTGAAGCTTTCTTT. Its protein product is CASKVGMNTEAFF.

This rearrangement joins TRBV7-6 to TRBJ2-1, with TRBD2 identical over 11 bases. Germline loops: CDR1 SGHVS, CDR2 FNYEAQ. With V trimmed by 5 bases and J by 9 bases, 9 bases remained unmatched. CDR3 size: 15 residues. The CDR3: CASSPLAGGPSEQFF. For the CDR3, the DNA is TGTGCCAGCAGCCCTTTAGCGGGAGGGCCCAGTGAGCAGTTCTTC.

The chain recombines TRBV9 with TRBJ2-2; 12 bases are a match to TRBD2. CDR1 SGDLS and CDR2 YYNGEE come from the germline V gene. J was trimmed by 4 bases and V by 2 bases; bases with no gene match: 3. There are 16 residues in the CDR3. The CDR3 region is CASSVGLAGFTGELFF. CDR3 coding DNA: TGTGCCAGCAGCGTTGGACTAGCGGGATTCACCGGGGAGCTGTTTTTT. The full variable domain, with the rest looked up from reference TRBV9 and TRBJ2-2, is DSGVTQTPKHLITATGQRVTLRCSPRSGDLSVYWYQQSLDQGLQFLIQYYNGEERAKGNILERFSAQQFPDLHSELNLSSLELGDSALYFCASSVGLAGFTGELFFGEGSRLTVL.